The clone carrying this T cell receptor beta chain was observed at least ten times. This record comes from a study of human T cells and chemical hapten exposure. V lost 1 base and J lost 2, with 2 bases in between. This CDR3 spans 12 amino acids. Germline V gene data show CDR1 as LGHDT and CDR2 as YNNKEL (reference sequence). As for time point: pre-sensitization, week 0. Specified treatment: therapeutic diphenylcyclopropenone sensitization with weekly scalp DPC. Via MiXCR, TCRdb re-called the RACE reads, giving one row per CDR3 protein. The data hold 300,000 to 450,000 distinct CDR3 sequences, with 5.5% observed a single time.

The material sequenced was whole blood, taken in connection with sensitization to the hapten diphenylcyclopropenone (DPC). V and J are TRBV3-1 and TRBJ1-1; D unresolved. The receptor comes from a woman aged 18-29 years with alopecia areata. Some clones in this sample may be carry-over from other donors' samples. CDR3 bases: TGTGCCAGCAGCCAAGTAAACACTGAAGCTTTCTTT. Protein: CASSQVNTEAFF.